Below, 7 T cell receptor beta chains from the same sample are listed, as sequenced in a study of shared clonotypes between healthy human individuals (dated by TCRdb to 2018 to 2021). The receptor library was made with the immunoSEQ multiplex PCR assay. TCRdb mirrors the immuneACCESS table, restricted to in-frame sequences. Some clones are absent from its copies; in checked studies, under half trace to an unresolved V gene, and the reason for the others is unknown. The sample table shows over a million clones, and about 75% are seen once. Approximately 1.5% of the sample comes from the top ten. The sequenced sample consisted of memory CD4+ T cells sorted from blood. Sample cell subset or site, as interpreted from the label and publication: CD45RA-negative fraction. The origin of the receptors is a man in his late teens or twenties in good health.

The J gene is TRBJ2-5, the V gene TRBV5-6, with D possibly called TRBD1 or TRBD2 (5 bases each). The ends were cut back, 4 bases at V and 5 bases at J, with 9 bases in the middle. Germline V gene data show CDR1 as SGHDT and CDR2 as YYEEEE. The CDR3 has 12 amino acids. The CDR3 sequence: CASSGTGETQYF. CDR3 in DNA: TGTGCCAGCAGCGGGACCGGGGAGACCCAGTACTTC. The entire variable domain, with the rest obtained from reference TRBV5-6 and TRBJ2-5, is as follows: DAGVTQSPTHLIKTRGQQVTLRCSPKSGHDTVSWYQQALGQGPQFIFQYYEEEERQRGNFPDRFSGHQFPNYSSELNVNALLLGDSALYLCASSGTGETQYFGPGTRLLVL.

On this clone: A much larger clone differs from this one at a single base, so this may be a read error. The gene calls are TRBV9 and TRBJ2-1, with D possibly matching TRBD2 (6 bases). Germline V gene lookup returns CDR1 SGDLS and CDR2 YYNGEE. This CDR3 region has 16 residues. V lost 3 bases to trimming and J lost 4 bases, with 17 bases between them. CDR3 sequence reads: CASSERSFSGYNEQFF. The CDR3 DNA sequence: TGTGCCAGCAGCGAACGTAGCTTTAGCGGATACAATGAGCAGTTCTTC. The whole variable domain, remainder taken from reference TRBV9 and TRBJ2-1, is DSGVTQTPKHLITATGQRVTLRCSPRSGDLSVYWYQQSLDQGLQFLIQYYNGEERAKGNILERFSAQQFPDLHSELNLSSLELGDSALYFCASSERSFSGYNEQFFGPGTRLTVL.

For this clone: Additional DNA sequences in this sample encode the identical CDR3. The rearrangement uses TRBV5-1 and TRBJ1-5, with D hard to call. Deletions cut 0 bases from V and 4 bases from J, with 5 bases between. Looked up from germline, CDR1 is SGHRS and CDR2 is YFSETQ. This CDR3 spans 13 amino acids. The CDR3 protein is CASSLAPNQPQHF. The CDR3 bases are TGCGCCAGCAGCTTGGCCCCTAATCAGCCCCAGCATTTT.

The rearrangement joins TRBV5-4 to TRBJ1-2; 8 bases are shared with TRBD1. This CDR3 is 17 amino acids long. Germline trimming cut 0 bases from V and 4 bases from J; bases unmatched to any gene: 11. Germline V gene sequence: CDR1 SGHNT, CDR2 YYREEE (reference sequence). CDR3 nucleotides: TGTGCCAGCAGCTTGGCTGAGCAGGGGGCGCCGGTCTATGGCTACACCTTC. Protein sequence: CASSLAEQGAPVYGYTF. Full variable domain (rest looked up from reference TRBV5-4 and TRBJ1-2): ETGVTQSPTHLIKTRGQQVTLRCSSQSGHNTVSWYQQALGQGPQFIFQYYREEENGRGNFPPRFSGLQFPNYSSELNVNALELDDSALYLCASSLAEQGAPVYGYTFGSGTRLTVV.

The chain is built from TRBV19 and TRBJ2-4, with TRBD1 matching 11 bases. V trimming: 3 bases; J trimming: 2 bases; junction bases outside the gene matches: 12. The CDR3 extends over 19 amino acids. Looked up from germline, CDR1 is LNHDA and CDR2 is SQIVND (reference sequence). The CDR3 DNA follows: TGTGCCAGTAGTATCGACAGCAGAGGGACAGGGGGGTCCAAAAACATTCAGTACTTC. It encodes CASSIDSRGTGGSKNIQYF.

The rearrangement uses TRBV30 and TRBJ1-6, with 8 bases identical to TRBD1. J gave up 12 bases and V 1 base, and 11 bases lay outside the gene matches. This CDR3 is built from 15 residues. Per the germline V gene, CDR1 is GTSNPN and CDR2 is SVGIG (reference sequence). Here the CDR3 reads CAWSASRTGLEPLHF. The CDR3 nucleotides are TGTGCCTGGAGTGCGTCCAGGACAGGGTTAGAACCCCTCCACTTT.

V gene TRBV11-3 combines with J gene TRBJ2-7; D is unresolved. Trimming pared 0 bases from V and 6 bases from J, leaving 15 bases between. Germline V lookup: CDR1 SGHNT, CDR2 YENEEA. The CDR3 runs to 15 residues. CDR3 residues: CASSLDSGPWGEQYF. The CDR3 DNA follows: TGTGCCAGCAGCTTAGATTCCGGCCCCTGGGGCGAGCAGTACTTC. Drawing the rest from reference TRBV11-3 and TRBJ2-7, the complete variable domain is EAGVVQSPRYKIIEKKQPVAFWCNPISGHNTLYWYLQNLGQGPELLIRYENEEAVDDSQLPKDRFSAERLKGVDSTLKIQPAELGDSAVYLCASSLDSGPWGEQYFGPGTRLTVT.